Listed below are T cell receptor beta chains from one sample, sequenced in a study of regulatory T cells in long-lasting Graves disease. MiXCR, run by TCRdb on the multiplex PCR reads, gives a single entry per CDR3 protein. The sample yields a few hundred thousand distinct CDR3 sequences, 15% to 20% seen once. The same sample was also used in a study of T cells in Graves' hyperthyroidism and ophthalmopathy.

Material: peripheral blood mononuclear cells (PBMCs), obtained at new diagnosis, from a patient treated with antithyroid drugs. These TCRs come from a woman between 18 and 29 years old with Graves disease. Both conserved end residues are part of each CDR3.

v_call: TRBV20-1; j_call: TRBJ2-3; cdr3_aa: CSARWRLGAVLTDTQYF
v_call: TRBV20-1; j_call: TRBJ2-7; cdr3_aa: CSAERGEEQYF
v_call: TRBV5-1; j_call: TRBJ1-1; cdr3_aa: CASSFTLAANTEAFF
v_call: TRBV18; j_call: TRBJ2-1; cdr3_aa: CASSPLAEGDNEQFF
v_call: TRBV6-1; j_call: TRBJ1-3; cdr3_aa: CASSTGFSGNTIYF
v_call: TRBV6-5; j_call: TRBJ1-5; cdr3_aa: CASSYTGNGQPQHF
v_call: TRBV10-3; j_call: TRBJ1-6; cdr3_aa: CAISESRGSGNSPLHF
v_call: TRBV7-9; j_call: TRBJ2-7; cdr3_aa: CASSLENTYEQYF
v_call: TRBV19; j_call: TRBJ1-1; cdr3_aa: CASSMRQDNTEAFF
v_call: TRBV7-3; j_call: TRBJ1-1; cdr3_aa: CATNRERTEAFF
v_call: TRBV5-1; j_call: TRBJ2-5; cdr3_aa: CASSLEGIQETQYF
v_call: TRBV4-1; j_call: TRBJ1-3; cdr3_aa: CASSQEGGSHSGNTIYF
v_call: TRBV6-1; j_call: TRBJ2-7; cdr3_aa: CASTSFSTGFSYEQYF
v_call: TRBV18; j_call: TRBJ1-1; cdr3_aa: CASSPPGTGNTEAFF
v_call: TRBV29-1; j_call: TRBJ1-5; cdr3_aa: CSAGTGGNQPQHF
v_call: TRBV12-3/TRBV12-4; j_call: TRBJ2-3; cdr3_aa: CASSLSGASTDTQYF